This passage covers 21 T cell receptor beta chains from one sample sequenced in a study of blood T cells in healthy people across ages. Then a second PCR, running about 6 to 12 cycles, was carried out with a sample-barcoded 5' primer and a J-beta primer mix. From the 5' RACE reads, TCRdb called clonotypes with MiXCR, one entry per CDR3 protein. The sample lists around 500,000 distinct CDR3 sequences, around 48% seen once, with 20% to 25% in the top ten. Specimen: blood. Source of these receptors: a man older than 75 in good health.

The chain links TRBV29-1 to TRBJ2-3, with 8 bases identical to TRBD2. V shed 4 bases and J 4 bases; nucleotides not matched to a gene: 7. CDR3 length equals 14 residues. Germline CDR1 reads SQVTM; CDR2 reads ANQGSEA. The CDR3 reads CSVGDSGDADTQYF. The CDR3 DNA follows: TGCAGCGTTGGGGATAGCGGGGACGCAGATACGCAGTATTTT.

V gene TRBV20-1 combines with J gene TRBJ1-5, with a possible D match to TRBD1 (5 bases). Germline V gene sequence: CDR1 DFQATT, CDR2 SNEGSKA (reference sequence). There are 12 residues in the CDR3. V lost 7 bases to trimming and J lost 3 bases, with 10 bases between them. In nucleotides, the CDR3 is TGCAGTGGACAGCTCTCCAATCAGCCCCAGCATTTT. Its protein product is CSGQLSNQPQHF.

The chain's CDR3 is CASTPNKNIQYF. CDR3 sequence (DNA): TGTGCCAGCACGCCTAACAAAAACATTCAGTACTTC. V and J are TRBV28 and TRBJ2-7; D not resolved. The end of the DNA is better explained by TRBJ2-4, so the J call may be wrong. The germline CDR1 and CDR2 sequences are MDHEN and SYDVKM. The CDR3 contains 12 residues.

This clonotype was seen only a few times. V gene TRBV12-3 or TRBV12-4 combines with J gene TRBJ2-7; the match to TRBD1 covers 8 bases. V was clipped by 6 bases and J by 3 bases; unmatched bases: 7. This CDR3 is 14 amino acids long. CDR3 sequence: CASRPRDRFYEQYF. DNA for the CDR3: TGTGCCAGCAGGCCTCGGGACAGGTTCTACGAGCAGTACTTC.

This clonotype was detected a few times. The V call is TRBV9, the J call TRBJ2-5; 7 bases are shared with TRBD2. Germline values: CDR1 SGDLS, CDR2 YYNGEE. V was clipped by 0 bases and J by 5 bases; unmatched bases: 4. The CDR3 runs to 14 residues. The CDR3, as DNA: TGTGCCAGCAGCGTAGCCGGACTAGTGGAGACCCAGTACTTC. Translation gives CASSVAGLVETQYF. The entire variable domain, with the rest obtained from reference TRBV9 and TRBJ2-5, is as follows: DSGVTQTPKHLITATGQRVTLRCSPRSGDLSVYWYQQSLDQGLQFLIQYYNGEERAKGNILERFSAQQFPDLHSELNLSSLELGDSALYFCASSVAGLVETQYFGPGTRLLVL.

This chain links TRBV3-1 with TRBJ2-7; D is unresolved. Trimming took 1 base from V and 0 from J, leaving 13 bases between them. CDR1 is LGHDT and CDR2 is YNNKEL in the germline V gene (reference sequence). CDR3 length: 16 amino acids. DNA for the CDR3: TGTGCCAGCAGCCAAGGATACAGTATCCTCTCCTACGAGCAGTACTTC. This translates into CASSQGYSILSYEQYF.

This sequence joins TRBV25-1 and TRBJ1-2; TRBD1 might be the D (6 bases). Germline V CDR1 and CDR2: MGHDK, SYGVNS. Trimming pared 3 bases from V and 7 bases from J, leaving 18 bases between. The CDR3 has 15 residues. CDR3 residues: CASSDQRGGGCGYTF. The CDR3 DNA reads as TGTGCCAGCAGTGACCAGAGGGGGGGCGGCTGTGGCTACACCTTC.

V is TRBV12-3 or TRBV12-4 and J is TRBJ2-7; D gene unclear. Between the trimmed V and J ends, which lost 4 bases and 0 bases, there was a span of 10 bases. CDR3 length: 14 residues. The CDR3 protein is CASSYQSYSYEQYF. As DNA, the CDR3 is TGTGCCAGCAGTTATCAATCCTACTCCTACGAGCAGTACTTC.

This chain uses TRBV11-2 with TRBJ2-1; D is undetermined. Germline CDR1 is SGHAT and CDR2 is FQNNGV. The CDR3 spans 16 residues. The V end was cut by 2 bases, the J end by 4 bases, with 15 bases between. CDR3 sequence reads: CASSLLRTSMYNEQFF. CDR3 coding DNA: TGTGCCAGCAGCTTACTGAGGACGAGTATGTACAATGAGCAGTTCTTC.

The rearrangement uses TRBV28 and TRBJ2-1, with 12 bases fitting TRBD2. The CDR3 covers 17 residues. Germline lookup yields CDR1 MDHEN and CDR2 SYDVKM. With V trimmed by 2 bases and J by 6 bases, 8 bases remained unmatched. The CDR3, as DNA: TGTGCCAGCAGTTTAATAGAGCTAGCGGGGGGGCCCAATGAGCAGTTCTTC. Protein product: CASSLIELAGGPNEQFF.

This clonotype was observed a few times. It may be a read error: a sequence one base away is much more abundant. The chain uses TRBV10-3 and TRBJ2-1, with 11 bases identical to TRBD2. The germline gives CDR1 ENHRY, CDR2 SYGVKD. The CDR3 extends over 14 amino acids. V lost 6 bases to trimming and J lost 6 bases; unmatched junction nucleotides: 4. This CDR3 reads CAIRGTSGCNEQFF. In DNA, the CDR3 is TGTGCCATCAGGGGGACTAGCGGCTGCAATGAGCAGTTCTTC.

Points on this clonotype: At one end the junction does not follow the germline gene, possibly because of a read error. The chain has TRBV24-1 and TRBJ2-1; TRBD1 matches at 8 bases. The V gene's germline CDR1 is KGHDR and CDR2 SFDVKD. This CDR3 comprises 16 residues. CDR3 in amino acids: CATSDADRGFYSEQFF. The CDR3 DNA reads TGTGCCACCAGTGACGCCGACAGGGGCTTCTACAGTGAGCAGTTCTTC.

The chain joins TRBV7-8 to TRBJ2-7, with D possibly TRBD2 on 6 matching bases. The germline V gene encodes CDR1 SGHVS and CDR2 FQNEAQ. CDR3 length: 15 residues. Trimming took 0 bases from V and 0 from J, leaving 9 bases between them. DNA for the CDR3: TGTGCCAGCAGCTTAGCGGCGGGGAACTCCTACGAGCAGTACTTC. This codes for CASSLAAGNSYEQYF.

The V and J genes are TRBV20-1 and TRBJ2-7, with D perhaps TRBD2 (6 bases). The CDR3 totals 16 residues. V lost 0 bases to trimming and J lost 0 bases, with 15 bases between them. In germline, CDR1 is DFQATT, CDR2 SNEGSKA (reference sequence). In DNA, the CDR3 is TGCAGTGCTAGAGATCGGACGGACTACTTCTCCTACGAGCAGTACTTC. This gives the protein CSARDRTDYFSYEQYF.

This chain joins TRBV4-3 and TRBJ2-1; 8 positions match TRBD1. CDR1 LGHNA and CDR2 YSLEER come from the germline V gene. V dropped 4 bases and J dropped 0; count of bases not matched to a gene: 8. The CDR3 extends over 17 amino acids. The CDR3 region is CASSPGTGISSYNEQFF. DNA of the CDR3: TGCGCCAGCAGCCCTGGGACAGGCATCAGCTCCTACAATGAGCAGTTCTTC.

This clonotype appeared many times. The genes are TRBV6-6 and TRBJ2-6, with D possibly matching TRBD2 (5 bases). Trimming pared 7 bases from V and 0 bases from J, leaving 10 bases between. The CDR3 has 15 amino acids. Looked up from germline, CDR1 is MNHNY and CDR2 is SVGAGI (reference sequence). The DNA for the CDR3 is TGTGCCAGCAACCTAGGGAGCTCTGGGGCCAACGTCCTGACTTTC. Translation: CASNLGSSGANVLTF.

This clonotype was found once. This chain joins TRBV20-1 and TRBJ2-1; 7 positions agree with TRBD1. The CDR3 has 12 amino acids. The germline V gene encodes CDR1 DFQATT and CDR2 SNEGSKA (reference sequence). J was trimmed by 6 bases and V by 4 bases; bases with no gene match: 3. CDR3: CSATRQGNEQFF. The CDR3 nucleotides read TGCAGTGCTACCCGACAGGGCAATGAGCAGTTCTTC.

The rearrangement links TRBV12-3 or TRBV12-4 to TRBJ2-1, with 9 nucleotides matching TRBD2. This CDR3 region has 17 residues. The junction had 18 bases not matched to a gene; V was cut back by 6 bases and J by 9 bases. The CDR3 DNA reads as TGTGCCAGCAGATTGAGCGGGAGGCCGACGGCGGATGGTGAGCAGTTCTTC. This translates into CASRLSGRPTADGEQFF.

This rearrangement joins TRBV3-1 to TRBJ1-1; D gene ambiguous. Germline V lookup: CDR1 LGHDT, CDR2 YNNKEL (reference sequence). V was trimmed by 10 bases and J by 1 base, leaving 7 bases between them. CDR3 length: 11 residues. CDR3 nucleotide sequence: TGTGCCACCCAATGGAACACTGAAGCTTTCTTT. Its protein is CATQWNTEAFF.

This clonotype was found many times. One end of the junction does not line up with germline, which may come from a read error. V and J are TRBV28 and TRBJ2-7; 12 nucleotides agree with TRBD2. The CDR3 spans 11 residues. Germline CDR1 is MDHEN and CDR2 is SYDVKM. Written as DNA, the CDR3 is TGCGCGACTAGCGGGGGCTACGAGCAGTACTTC. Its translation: CATSGGYEQYF.

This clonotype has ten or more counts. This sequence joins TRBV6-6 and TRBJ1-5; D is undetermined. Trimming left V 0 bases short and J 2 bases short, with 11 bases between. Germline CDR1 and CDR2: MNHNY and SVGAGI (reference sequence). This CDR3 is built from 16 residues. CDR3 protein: CASSYSGFSGNQPQHF. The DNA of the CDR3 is TGTGCCAGCAGTTACTCAGGGTTTTCCGGCAATCAGCCCCAGCATTTT.